This T cell receptor beta chain was sequenced in a study of regulatory T cells in long-lasting Graves disease. Arm-PCR of CDR3 regions with iRepertoire HTBI primers generated TCR beta libraries. TCRdb analysed the multiplex PCR reads with MiXCR anew, one entry per CDR3 protein. The table shows over 500,000 distinct CDR3 sequences, with approximately 15% occurring only once. Germline V CDR1 and CDR2: ENHRY, SYGVKD. The CDR3 runs 15 residues. V lost 10 bases and J lost 0; bases outside the gene matches: 4. Time point denoted: newly diagnosed GD, antithyroid drugs for less than 3 months. There was RNA extracted from PBMCs, and the TCR library was made from it. This sample also appeared in a second study, on T cells in Graves' hyperthyroidism and ophthalmopathy. Per that study: Blood also contained most expanded thyroid clonotypes above 0.001.

The chain recombines TRBV10-3 with TRBJ2-3; 13 positions match TRBD2. The TCR sequence derives from a woman aged 30 to 39 with Graves disease. The sequencing here drew on peripheral blood mononuclear cells (PBMCs), taken at new diagnosis, from a patient treated with antithyroid drugs. DNA for the CDR3: TGTGCCAGCGGGACTAGCGGGATTAGCACAGATACGCAGTATTTT. It translates to CASGTSGISTDTQYF.